Detailed here is one T cell receptor beta chain. Its antigen is still unknown. TCRdb reprocessed the reads via MiXCR and lists one record per CDR3 protein. The sample yields 700,000 to 850,000 distinct CDR3 sequences, approximately 29% seen once. This sample is part of a study of T cell repertoires in cytomegalovirus infection. Study overall: HLA-B-restricted CMV epitopes that are well studied were used alongside recently identified HLA-C-restricted ones. Public TCR beta signatures were indicative of both CMV infection and a matching HLA type. Study-level findings and limits: Pooled public TCR beta family frequency picked out CMV carriers with the relevant HLA. CMV-specific TCR beta clonotypes restricted by HLA-C dominated the ex vivo response.

The CDR3 is 18 amino acids. CDR1 is MNHEY and CDR2 is SMNVEV in the germline V gene (reference sequence). Unmatched junction bases numbered 15, after V lost 2 bases and J lost 5 bases. The V and J genes are TRBV27 and TRBJ1-2, with 9 bases fitting TRBD1. The source was cultured CD8+ T cells from PBMCs, collected from culture after CMV antigen stimulation. This clonotype was sampled from a human donor in good health (CMV status not recorded). Some clones in this sample may be carry-over from other donors' samples. In DNA, the CDR3 is TGTGCCAGCAGTTTAGGACAGGGGACCCTGTTATGGCCTTATGGCTACACCTTC. This codes for CASSLGQGTLLWPYGYTF.